This T cell receptor beta chain derives from a study of lymphopenia after photon versus proton radiotherapy. Germline loops: CDR1 SGHTA, CDR2 FQGNSA. The CDR3 contains 13 residues. Trimming took 2 bases from V and 11 from J; bases not matched to a gene: 7. Broader study findings: Larger post-nadir TCR diversity loss correlated inversely with survival in deceased patients. Photon-treated patients lost naive T cells and TCR diversity; proton-treated stayed stable.

Sequencing was performed with immunoSEQ multiplex PCR; in TCRdb, only in-frame clones are kept and a portion is missing. The sample yields roughly 23,000 clones, around 89% seen once. Regarding this clone: Its cognate antigen is unknown. This sample includes further DNA sequences coding for the same CDR3.

The TCR was taken from a man older than 75 with esophageal cancer. The chain recombines TRBV7-2 with TRBJ1-1; 8 bases map to TRBD1. Sequenced material: peripheral blood, taken from a patient treated with proton-based radiotherapy. CDR3 residues: CASSLRQGSPAFF. The CDR3, as DNA: TGTGCCAGCAGCTTAAGACAGGGGTCCCCGGCTTTCTTT.